The entry that follows covers one T cell receptor beta chain sequence. The data were taken from a study of blood T cell repertoires in COVID-19. For the study at large: Whether acute or convalescent, the COVID-19 samples came from the United States, Italy and Spain. Nucleic acid was either cDNA or gDNA, and it came from T cells, B-cell-depleted T cells, or PBMCs.

Assay used: immunoSEQ multiplex PCR; TCRdb lists only in-frame clones, some missing. Counted here are about 61,000 clones, 88% occurring once; the ten biggest clones make up about 21%. The sequenced sample was peripheral blood. The clonotype comes from a woman between 50 and 59 years old with active or convalescent COVID-19.

CDR3 amino acids: CASSTGDSQATGYTF. CDR3 nucleotides: TGTGCCAGTAGTACAGGGGACAGCCAGGCCACTGGCTACACCTTC. This sequence joins TRBV19 and TRBJ1-2; TRBD1 matches 7 bases. This CDR3 spans 15 amino acids. Losses at the gene ends were 4 bases for V and 7 bases for J; bases not matched to a gene: 12. Germline CDR1 reads LNHDA; CDR2 reads SQIVND (reference sequence). Together with reference TRBV19 and TRBJ1-2, the CDR3 gives the full variable domain: DGGITQSPKYLFRKEGQNVTLSCEQNLNHDAMYWYRQDPGQGLRLIYYSQIVNDFQKGDIAEGYSVSREKKESFPLTVTSAQKNPTAFYLCASSTGDSQATGYTFGSGTRLTVV.